The T cell receptor (beta chain) described here comes from a study of T cells in Graves' hyperthyroidism and ophthalmopathy. General study results and limits: Ophthalmopathy was distinguished from stable hyperthyroidism by 13 V-J signatures.

The CDR3 loop spans 11 amino acids. The V end lost 6 bases, the J end lost 9 bases, and 9 bases lay between the germline ends. The germline CDR1 and CDR2 sequences are DFQATT and SNEGSKA (reference sequence). Amplification targeted TCR beta CDR3 regions from RNA transcripts. Using the HTBI primer set, a first-round RT-PCR was run on the TCR CDR3. TCRdb processed the multiplex PCR reads anew with MiXCR; each CDR3 protein has one entry. The data hold some 600,000 distinct CDR3 sequences, with roughly 14% observed a single time. The sample holds many counts of this clonotype. Its antigen is as yet unknown. Aged 18 to 65, the patients had hyperthyroidism that was newly diagnosed and had lasted under 2 months.

The TCR sequence derives from a woman in her twenties or thirties with Graves' hyperthyroidism that later progressed to Graves' ophthalmopathy. The chain is built from TRBV20-1 and TRBJ1-6; a possible D gene is TRBD1 (6 bases). The sequencing input was blood. CDR3: CSALGGSPLHF. The CDR3 DNA reads as TGCAGTGCCTTAGGGGGTTCACCCCTCCACTTT.